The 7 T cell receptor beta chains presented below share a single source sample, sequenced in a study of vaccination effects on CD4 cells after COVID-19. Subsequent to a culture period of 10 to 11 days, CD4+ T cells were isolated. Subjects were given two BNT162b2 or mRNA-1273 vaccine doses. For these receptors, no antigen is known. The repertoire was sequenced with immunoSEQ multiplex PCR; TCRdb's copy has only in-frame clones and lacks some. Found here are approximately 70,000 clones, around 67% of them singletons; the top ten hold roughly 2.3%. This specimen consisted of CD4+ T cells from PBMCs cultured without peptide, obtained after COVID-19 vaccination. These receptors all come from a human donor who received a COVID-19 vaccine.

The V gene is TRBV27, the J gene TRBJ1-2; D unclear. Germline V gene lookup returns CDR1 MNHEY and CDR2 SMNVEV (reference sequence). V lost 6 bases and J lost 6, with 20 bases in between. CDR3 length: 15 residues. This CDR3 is CASRTFGGPGNGYTF. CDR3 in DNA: TGTGCCAGCAGAACCTTCGGAGGGCCGGGAAATGGCTACACCTTC.

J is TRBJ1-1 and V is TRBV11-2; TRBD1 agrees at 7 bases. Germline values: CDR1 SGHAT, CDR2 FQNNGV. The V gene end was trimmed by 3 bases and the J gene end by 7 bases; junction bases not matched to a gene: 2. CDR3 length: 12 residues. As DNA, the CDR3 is TGTGCCAGCAGCTTCCAGGGGGATGAAGCTTTCTTT. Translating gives CASSFQGDEAFF.

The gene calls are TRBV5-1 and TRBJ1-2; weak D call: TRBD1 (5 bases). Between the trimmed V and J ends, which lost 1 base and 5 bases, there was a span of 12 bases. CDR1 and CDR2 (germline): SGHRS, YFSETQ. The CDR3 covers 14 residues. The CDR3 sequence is CASSLNQGGYGYTF. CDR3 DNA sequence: TGCGCCAGCAGCTTGAATCAGGGAGGGTATGGCTACACCTTC.

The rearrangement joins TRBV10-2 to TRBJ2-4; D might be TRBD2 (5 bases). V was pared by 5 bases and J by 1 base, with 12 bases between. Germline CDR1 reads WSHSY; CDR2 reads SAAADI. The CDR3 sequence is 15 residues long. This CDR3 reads CASSMAGAAKNIQYF. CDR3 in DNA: TGCGCCAGCAGTATGGCGGGTGCGGCCAAAAACATTCAGTACTTC.

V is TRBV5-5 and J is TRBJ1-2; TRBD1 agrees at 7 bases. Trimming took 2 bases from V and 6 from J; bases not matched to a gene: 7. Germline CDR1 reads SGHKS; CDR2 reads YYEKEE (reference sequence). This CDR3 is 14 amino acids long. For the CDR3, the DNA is TGTGCCAGCAGCTTCCGTACAGGGGATCATGGCTACACCTTC. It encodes CASSFRTGDHGYTF.

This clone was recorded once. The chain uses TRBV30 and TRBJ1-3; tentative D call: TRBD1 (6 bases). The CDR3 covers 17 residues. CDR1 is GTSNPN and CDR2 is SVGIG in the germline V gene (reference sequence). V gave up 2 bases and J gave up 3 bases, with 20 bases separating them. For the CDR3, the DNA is TGTGCCTGGAGTCCGGGGGGCAATACAGGGTTTGGAAACACCATATATTTT. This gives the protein CAWSPGGNTGFGNTIYF.

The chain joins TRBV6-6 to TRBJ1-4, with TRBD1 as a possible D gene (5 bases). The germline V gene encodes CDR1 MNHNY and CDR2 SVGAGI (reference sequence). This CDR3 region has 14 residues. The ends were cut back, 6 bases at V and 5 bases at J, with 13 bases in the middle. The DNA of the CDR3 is TGTGCCAGCAGCCCCGGGACCAGAAATGAAAAACTGTTTTTT. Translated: CASSPGTRNEKLFF.